These 27 T cell receptor beta chains share one sample of origin, sequenced in a study of monozygotic twins with cystic fibrosis. Sequencing was performed with immunoSEQ multiplex PCR; in TCRdb, only in-frame clones are kept and a portion is missing. The sample lists 20,000 to 30,000 clones; 95% to 98% were seen once. Sequencing was done on a sample of blood. Receptor source: a girl aged 2-10 years with cystic fibrosis.

The chain links TRBV6-6 to TRBJ1-2; the match to TRBD1 covers 9 bases. The junction had 9 bases not matched to a gene; V was cut back by 5 bases and J by 8 bases. Germline V gene data show CDR1 as MNHNY and CDR2 as SVGAGI (reference sequence). The CDR3 has 14 residues. DNA of the CDR3: TGTGCCAGCAGTGACCCGGGACAGGGTGGAGGCTACACCTTC. Its translation is CASSDPGQGGGYTF.

The chain links TRBV7-8 to TRBJ2-3, with D unclear. Trimming stripped 5 bases from V and 5 bases from J, with 14 bases between. Germline values: CDR1 SGHVS, CDR2 FQNEAQ. This CDR3 spans 14 amino acids. In DNA, the CDR3 is TGTGCCAGCAGCCCTCGATCCCAGGTAGATACGCAGTATTTT. Its translation: CASSPRSQVDTQYF.

The chain combines TRBV10-3 with TRBJ2-6; D assignment may be TRBD1 or TRBD2 (5 bases each). V dropped 10 bases and J dropped 10 bases, with 11 bases sitting between them. Germline V lookup: CDR1 ENHRY, CDR2 SYGVKD. CDR3 length equals 11 residues. The CDR3 loop is CATGAGNVLTF. CDR3 DNA: TGTGCCACCGGGGCAGGGAACGTCCTGACTTTC.

The rearrangement joins TRBV6-1 to TRBJ1-5; 9 bases match TRBD1. The CDR3 sequence is 15 residues long. V shed 5 bases and J 10 bases; nucleotides not matched to a gene: 12. Looked up from germline, CDR1 is MNHNS and CDR2 is SASEGT. CDR3 bases: TGTGCCAGCAGTTCTCTGGGGGGACAGGGTCCACCCCAGCATTTT. This translates into CASSSLGGQGPPQHF.

The chain recombines TRBV29-1 with TRBJ2-5; D perhaps matches TRBD2 (6 bases). This CDR3 is 12 amino acids long. In germline, CDR1 is SQVTM, CDR2 ANQGSEA. Trimming took 8 bases from V and 2 from J, leaving 12 bases between them. This CDR3 is CSFSGQQETQYF. The CDR3 coding sequence is TGCAGCTTTAGCGGCCAACAAGAGACCCAGTACTTC. The entire variable domain, with the rest obtained from reference TRBV29-1 and TRBJ2-5, is as follows: SAVISQKPSRDICQRGTSLTIQCQVDSQVTMMFWYRQQPGQSLTLIATANQGSEATYESGFVIDKFPISRPNLTFSTLTVSNMSPEDSSIYLCSFSGQQETQYFGPGTRLLVL.

The CDR3 sequence is CASSQGTGSAYEQYF. The CDR3 DNA sequence: TGCGCCAGCAGCCAAGGGACAGGTTCAGCCTACGAGCAGTACTTC. The chain uses TRBV4-3 and TRBJ2-7; TRBD1 agrees at 7 bases. The CDR3 has 15 amino acids. V shed 1 base and J 2 bases; nucleotides not matched to a gene: 5. Germline CDR1 is LGHNA and CDR2 is YSLEER.

The rearrangement links TRBV19 to TRBJ1-1; perhaps TRBD1 as D (5 bases). The CDR3 runs 15 residues. In germline, CDR1 is LNHDA, CDR2 SQIVND (reference sequence). V was shortened by 4 bases and J by 4 bases, with 16 bases between the two germline ends. Here the CDR3 DNA reads TGTGCCAGTAGTAGAGGGCGGCAGGGTGGCACTGAAGCTTTCTTT. Protein: CASSRGRQGGTEAFF. Filled out from reference TRBV19 and TRBJ1-1, the complete variable domain reads DGGITQSPKYLFRKEGQNVTLSCEQNLNHDAMYWYRQDPGQGLRLIYYSQIVNDFQKGDIAEGYSVSREKKESFPLTVTSAQKNPTAFYLCASSRGRQGGTEAFFGQGTRLTVV.

The J gene is TRBJ2-1, the V gene TRBV5-8; D may match TRBD1 or TRBD2 (5 bases each). In germline, CDR1 is SGHTS, CDR2 YDEGEE. The CDR3 is 17 amino acids. The germline V and J ends were trimmed by 0 bases and 0 bases, with 13 bases remaining between them. The CDR3 DNA reads as TGTGCCAGCAGCTTGGAGTCGGGGCTGAGCTCCTACAATGAGCAGTTCTTC. This encodes CASSLESGLSSYNEQFF.

The genes are TRBV5-1 and TRBJ1-1; maybe TRBD1 (5 bases). Germline CDR1 is SGHRS and CDR2 is YFSETQ. V dropped 4 bases and J dropped 0 bases, with 10 bases sitting between them. The CDR3 consists of 14 residues. The CDR3 spells CASSPQDMNTEAFF. For the CDR3, the DNA is TGCGCCAGCAGCCCACAGGATATGAACACTGAAGCTTTCTTT.

The V and J genes are TRBV4-3 and TRBJ1-1; 9 bases line up with TRBD1. Per the germline V gene, CDR1 is LGHNA and CDR2 is YSLEER. The junction had 6 bases not matched to a gene; V was cut back by 3 bases and J by 4 bases. CDR3 length: 15 amino acids. The chain's CDR3 is CASSQETGGFTEAFF. In DNA, the CDR3 is TGCGCCAGCAGCCAGGAAACAGGGGGCTTCACTGAAGCTTTCTTT.

In its sample, this clone was seen once. The gene calls are TRBV2 and TRBJ1-1; TRBD1 is a possible D gene (6 bases). Looked up from germline, CDR1 is SNHLY and CDR2 is FYNNEI. The CDR3 is 14 residues long. V was pared by 8 bases and J by 1 base, with 14 bases between. The CDR3 spells CASSETGANTEAFF. CDR3 in DNA: TGTGCCAGCTCCGAAACGGGGGCGAACACTGAAGCTTTCTTT.

The chain is built from TRBV5-1 and TRBJ1-2; D is possibly TRBD1 (6 bases). The ends were cut back, 4 bases at V and 0 bases at J, with 22 bases in the middle. In germline, CDR1 is SGHRS, CDR2 YFSETQ. The CDR3 has 18 residues. CDR3 sequence: CASSVRQQGHSANYGYTF. CDR3 DNA sequence: TGCGCCAGCAGCGTAAGGCAACAGGGACACTCGGCTAACTATGGCTACACCTTC.

The V call is TRBV9, the J call TRBJ2-1, with 12 bases aligning to TRBD2. V lost 7 bases, J lost 1 base, and 12 bases stayed unmatched. From germline, CDR1 is SGDLS and CDR2 YYNGEE. CDR3 length: 18 residues. CDR3 sequence: CASAPPGLAGISYNEQFF. CDR3 nucleotide sequence: TGTGCCAGCGCGCCACCGGGACTAGCGGGCATTTCCTACAATGAGCAGTTCTTC.

V is TRBV28 and J is TRBJ1-5; unclear D gene. The CDR3 consists of 12 residues. Germline V gene data show CDR1 as MDHEN and CDR2 as SYDVKM. Trimming left V 7 bases short and J 6 bases short, with 10 bases between. CDR3 coding DNA: TGTGCCAGCAACCTTGACCCTCAGCCCCAGCATTTT. This codes for CASNLDPQPQHF.

The chain recombines TRBV11-2 with TRBJ2-2; 7 bases fit TRBD1. With 3 bases clipped from V and 1 base from J, the junction kept 5 bases outside the gene matches. This CDR3 comprises 16 residues. Germline CDR1 reads SGHAT; CDR2 reads FQNNGV. CDR3 residues: CASSLMTGKNTGELFF. The CDR3 nucleotides read TGTGCCAGCAGCTTGATGACAGGGAAGAACACCGGGGAGCTGTTTTTT.

The rearrangement uses TRBV29-1 and TRBJ2-3; unclear D gene. Germline CDR1 SQVTM, CDR2 ANQGSEA. CDR3 length: 14 residues. V was shortened by 0 bases and J by 6 bases, with 13 bases between the two germline ends. The CDR3 loop reads CSVEEEETMDTQYF. CDR3 DNA sequence: TGCAGCGTTGAAGAAGAGGAGACAATGGATACGCAGTATTTT.

This clone was seen a handful of times. The genes are TRBV4-1 and TRBJ2-2; 9 bases line up with TRBD2. This CDR3 has 15 residues. From germline, CDR1 is MGHRA and CDR2 YSYEKL. V lost 8 bases to trimming and J lost 5 bases; unmatched junction nucleotides: 9. The CDR3 region has the DNA TGCGCCAGCGCCTTAGCGGGAGATCATACCGGGGAGCTGTTTTTT. This codes for CASALAGDHTGELFF.

This clone was recorded only once. The chain is built from TRBV18 and TRBJ2-2; D not resolved. The germline V gene encodes CDR1 KGHSH and CDR2 LQKENI. The length of the CDR3 is 15 residues. V lost 3 bases, J lost 4 bases, and 12 bases lay in between. The DNA for the CDR3 is TGTGCCAGCTCACCTTGGACGGAAAGCACCGGGGAGCTGTTTTTT. It codes for CASSPWTESTGELFF.

The chain couples TRBV18 to TRBJ1-5; D remains ambiguous. The CDR3 runs 16 residues. From germline, CDR1 is KGHSH and CDR2 LQKENI. Trimming removed 1 base at V and 4 bases at J, with 14 bases between. This CDR3 is CASSPLPSGQNQPQHF. The CDR3 coding sequence is TGTGCCAGCTCACCACTACCGTCAGGTCAGAATCAGCCCCAGCATTTT.

The V call is TRBV30, the J call TRBJ1-1; 8 bases fit TRBD1. V dropped 0 bases and J dropped 7; count of bases not matched to a gene: 10. Germline-derived CDR1 and CDR2 are GTSNPN and SVGIG (reference sequence). This CDR3 spans 15 amino acids. As DNA, the CDR3 is TGTGCCTGGAGTGTAAATATAGGGACAGGCCGTGAAGCTTTCTTT. Translating it yields CAWSVNIGTGREAFF.

The V and J genes are TRBV14 and TRBJ1-1; 8 nucleotides line up with TRBD1. V trimming: 6 bases; J trimming: 10 bases; junction bases outside the gene matches: 7. Germline V gene data show CDR1 as SGHDN and CDR2 as FVKESK. The CDR3 extends over 12 amino acids. The CDR3 sequence is CASRYNRGIAFF. The DNA for the CDR3 is TGTGCCAGCAGGTATAACAGGGGGATAGCTTTCTTT.

V and J are TRBV15 and TRBJ1-2; the D is unclear. The length of the CDR3 is 12 residues. Per the germline V gene, CDR1 is LNHNV and CDR2 is YYDKDF (reference sequence). V lost 0 bases and J lost 10, with 9 bases in between. Here the CDR3 reads CATSRDRSDYTF. The CDR3 region has the DNA TGTGCCACCAGCAGAGATAGGTCAGACTACACCTTC. The whole variable domain, remainder taken from reference TRBV15 and TRBJ1-2, is DAMVIQNPRYQVTQFGKPVTLSCSQTLNHNVMYWYQQKSSQAPKLLFHYYDKDFNNEADTPDNFQSRRPNTSFCFLDIRSPGLGDTAMYLCATSRDRSDYTFGSGTRLTVV.

The chain carries TRBV5-4 and TRBJ2-7; 10 bases line up with TRBD1. The CDR3 totals 14 residues. CDR1 and CDR2 (germline): SGHNT, YYREEE (reference sequence). The trim removed 4 bases at V and 5 bases at J, leaving 6 bases unmatched. CDR3 residues: CASSAGQGRNEQYF. The CDR3, as DNA: TGTGCCAGCAGCGCGGGACAGGGGAGGAACGAGCAGTACTTC.

The chain recombines TRBV27 with TRBJ1-2; D unclear. There are 14 residues in the CDR3. CDR1 is MNHEY, CDR2 SMNVEV, per germline (reference sequence). Trimming shortened V by 0 bases and J by 9 bases, and 14 bases separated the two germline ends. CDR3 DNA: TGTGCCAGCAGTTTATCCTGGATCAAGGAAAGCTACACCTTC. Encoded protein: CASSLSWIKESYTF.

This sequence joins TRBV9 and TRBJ2-5; 11 positions match TRBD2. The germline V gene encodes CDR1 SGDLS and CDR2 YYNGEE. The CDR3 sequence is 18 residues long. Germline trimming cut 0 bases from V and 5 bases from J; bases unmatched to any gene: 12. In nucleotides, the CDR3 is TGTGCCAGCAGCGTAGGGAGGCTAGCGGGAGGCCAAGGGGAGACCCAGTACTTC. Translation gives CASSVGRLAGGQGETQYF.

The chain combines TRBV9 with TRBJ2-3, with TRBD2 as a possible D gene (5 bases). The V gene's germline CDR1 is SGDLS and CDR2 YYNGEE. The germline V and J ends were trimmed by 0 bases and 6 bases, with 14 bases remaining between them. The CDR3 runs to 15 residues. The CDR3 protein is CASSVGLAEGDTQYF. Written as DNA, the CDR3 is TGTGCCAGCAGCGTAGGTCTAGCCGAAGGGGATACGCAGTATTTT. Full variable domain (rest looked up from reference TRBV9 and TRBJ2-3): DSGVTQTPKHLITATGQRVTLRCSPRSGDLSVYWYQQSLDQGLQFLIQYYNGEERAKGNILERFSAQQFPDLHSELNLSSLELGDSALYFCASSVGLAEGDTQYFGPGTRLTVL.

The chain has TRBV7-3 and TRBJ1-2; no clear D. Germline values: CDR1 SGHTA, CDR2 FQGTGA. The V end was cut by 4 bases, the J end by 2 bases, with 8 bases between. This CDR3 spans 13 amino acids. CDR3: CASSSDGNYGYTF. The CDR3 coding sequence is TGTGCCAGCAGCTCAGACGGAAACTATGGCTACACCTTC. The complete variable domain, with remaining parts taken from reference TRBV7-3 and TRBJ1-2, reads GAGVSQTPSNKVTEKGKYVELRCDPISGHTALYWYRQSLGQGPEFLIYFQGTGAADDSGLPNDRFFAVRPEGSVSTLKIQRTERGDSAVYLCASSSDGNYGYTFGSGTRLTVV.